The rows below give T cell receptor beta chains drawn from one sample of a study of human T cells and chemical hapten exposure. TCRdb reanalysed the RACE reads using MiXCR and keeps one entry per CDR3 protein. The repertoire includes 50,000 to 70,000 distinct CDR3 sequences, under 7.5% of them detected once, and around 3.4% sits in the top ten. The sample was whole blood. The receptors come from a female donor in good health. Some clones in this sample may be carry-over from other donors' samples. Each CDR3 is given with its conserved first and last residue. Fields, in order: J gene, CDR3 length, V gene, CDR3 protein.

>TRBJ1-4|14|TRBV2
CASSENRNNEKLFF
>TRBJ2-1|17|TRBV24-1
CATSDLSPSGSFYEQFF
>TRBJ2-5|16|TRBV11-2
CASTINGGLAVETQYF
>TRBJ2-3|16|TRBV2
CASSDLRKTPADTQYF
>TRBJ2-6|17|TRBV7-9
CASSPWDRGLFANVLTF
>TRBJ2-3|17|TRBV4-2
CASSQGAVAGSSDTKYF
>TRBJ2-1|15|TRBV29-1
CSVVGDRITLNEQFF
>TRBJ2-3|16|TRBV7-8
CASSLVLAAGADTQYF
>TRBJ2-3|16|TRBV19
CASSIEGLASTDTQYF
>TRBJ1-1|17|TRBV4-3
CASSRTRDDLISHEAFF
>TRBJ2-7|14|TRBV6-1
CASSPGTSQREQYF
>TRBJ2-5|14|TRBV19
CASSIGFRPETQYF
>TRBJ2-3|13|TRBV7-2
CASSQRRRDTQYF
>TRBJ1-3|16|TRBV12-3/TRBV12-4
CASSSGQGLSGNTIYF
>TRBJ2-1|16|TRBV20-1
CSARTGLAGTYNEQFF
>TRBJ1-3|14|TRBV12-3/TRBV12-4
CASRNTGDGNTIYF